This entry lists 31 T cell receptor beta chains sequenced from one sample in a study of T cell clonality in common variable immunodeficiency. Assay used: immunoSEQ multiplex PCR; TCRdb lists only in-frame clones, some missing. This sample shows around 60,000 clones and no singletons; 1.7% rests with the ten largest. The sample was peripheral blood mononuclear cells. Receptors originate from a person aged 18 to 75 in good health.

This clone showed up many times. Partial CDR3 DNA: TGTGCCAGCAGTCCCCGGGACAGCTCCTACGAG. Protein product: CASSPRDSSYE. The CDR3 in its entirety is CASSPRDSSYEQYF. The chain is built from TRBV7-9 and TRBJ2-7, with TRBD1 matching over 7 bases. The read terminates 3 residues before the CDR3 end, so the remaining end is supplied by the germline J gene. After removal of 6 bases from V and 0 bases from J, the junction contained 5 bases not matched to a gene. Germline V gives CDR1 SEHNR, CDR2 FQNEAQ (reference sequence). The CDR3 spans 14 residues. The whole variable domain, remainder taken from reference TRBV7-9 and TRBJ2-7, is DTGVSQNPRHKITKRGQNVTFRCDPISEHNRLYWYRQTLGQGPEFLTYFQNEAQLEKSRLLSDRFSAERPKGSFSTLEIQRTEQGDSAMYLCASSPRDSSYEQYFGPGTRLTVT.

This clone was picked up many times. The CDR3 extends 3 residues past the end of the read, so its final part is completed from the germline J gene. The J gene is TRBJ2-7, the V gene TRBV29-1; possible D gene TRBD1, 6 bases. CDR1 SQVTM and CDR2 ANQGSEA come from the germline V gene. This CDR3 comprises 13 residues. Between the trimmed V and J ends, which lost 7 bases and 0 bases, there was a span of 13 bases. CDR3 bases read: TGCAGCGCGATAACAGGGAGCTCCTACGAG. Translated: CSAITGSSYE. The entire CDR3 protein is CSAITGSSYEQYF.

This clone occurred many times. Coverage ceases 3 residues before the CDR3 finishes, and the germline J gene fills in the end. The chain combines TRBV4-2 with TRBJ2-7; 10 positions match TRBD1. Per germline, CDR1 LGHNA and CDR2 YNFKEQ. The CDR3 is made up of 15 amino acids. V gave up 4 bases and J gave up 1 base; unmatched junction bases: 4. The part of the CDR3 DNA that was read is TGTGCCAGCAGCCGAGGACAGGGGGGATCCTACGAG. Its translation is CASSRGQGGSYE. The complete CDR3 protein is CASSRGQGGSYEQYF.

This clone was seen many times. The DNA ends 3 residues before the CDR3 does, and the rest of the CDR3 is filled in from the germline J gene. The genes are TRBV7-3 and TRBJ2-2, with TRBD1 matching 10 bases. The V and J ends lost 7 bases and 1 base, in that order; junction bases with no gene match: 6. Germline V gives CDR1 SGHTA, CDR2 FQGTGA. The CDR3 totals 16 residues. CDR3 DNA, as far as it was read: TGTGCCAGCAACCCGACAGGGGGCCGGAACACCGGGGAG. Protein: CASNPTGGRNTGE. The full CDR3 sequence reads CASNPTGGRNTGELFF.

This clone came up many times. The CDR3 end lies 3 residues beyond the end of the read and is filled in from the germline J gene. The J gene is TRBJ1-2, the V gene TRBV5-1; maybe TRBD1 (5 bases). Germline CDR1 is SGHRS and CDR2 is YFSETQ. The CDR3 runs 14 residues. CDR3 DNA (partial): TGCGCCAGCAGCTTGAGACAGCCCATGGGGGGC. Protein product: CASSLRQPMGG. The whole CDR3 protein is CASSLRQPMGGYTF.

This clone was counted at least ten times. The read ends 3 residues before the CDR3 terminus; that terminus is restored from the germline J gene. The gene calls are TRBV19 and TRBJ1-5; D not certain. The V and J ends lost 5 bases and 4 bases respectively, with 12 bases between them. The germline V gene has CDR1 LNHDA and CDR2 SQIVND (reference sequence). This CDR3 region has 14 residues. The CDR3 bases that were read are TGTGCCAGTAGTGTACCGCAGATGAATCAGCCC. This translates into CASSVPQMNQP. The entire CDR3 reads CASSVPQMNQPQHF.

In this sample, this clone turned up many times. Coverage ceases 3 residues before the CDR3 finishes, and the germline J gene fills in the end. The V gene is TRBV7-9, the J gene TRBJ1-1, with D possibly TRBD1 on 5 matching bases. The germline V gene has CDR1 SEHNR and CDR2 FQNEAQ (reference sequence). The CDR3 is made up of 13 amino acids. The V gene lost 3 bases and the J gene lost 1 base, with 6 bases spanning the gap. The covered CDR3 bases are TGTGCCAGCAGCTTTACAGGGAACACTGAA. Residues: CASSFTGNTE. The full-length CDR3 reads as CASSFTGNTEAFF.

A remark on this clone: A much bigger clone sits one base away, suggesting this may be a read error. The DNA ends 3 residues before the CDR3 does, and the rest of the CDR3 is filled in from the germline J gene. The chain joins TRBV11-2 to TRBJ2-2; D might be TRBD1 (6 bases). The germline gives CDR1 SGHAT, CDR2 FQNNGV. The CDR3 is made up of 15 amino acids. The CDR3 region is CASSRGGYGANVLFF. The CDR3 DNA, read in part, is TGTGCCTCTTCCAGAGGGGGATACGGGGCCAACGTG.

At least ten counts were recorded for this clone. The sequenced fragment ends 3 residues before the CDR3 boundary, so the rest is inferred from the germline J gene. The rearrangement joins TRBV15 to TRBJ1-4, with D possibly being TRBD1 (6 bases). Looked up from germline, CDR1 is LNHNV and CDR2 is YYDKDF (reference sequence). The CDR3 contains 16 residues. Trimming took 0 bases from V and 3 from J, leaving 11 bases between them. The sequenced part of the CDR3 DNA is TGTGCCACCAGCAGAGAATATCCAGGGGCTAATGAAAAA. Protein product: CATSREYPGANEK. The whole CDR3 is CATSREYPGANEKLFF. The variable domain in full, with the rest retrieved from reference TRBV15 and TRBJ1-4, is DAMVIQNPRYQVTQFGKPVTLSCSQTLNHNVMYWYQQKSSQAPKLLFHYYDKDFNNEADTPDNFQSRRPNTSFCFLDIRSPGLGDTAMYLCATSREYPGANEKLFFGSGTQLSVL.

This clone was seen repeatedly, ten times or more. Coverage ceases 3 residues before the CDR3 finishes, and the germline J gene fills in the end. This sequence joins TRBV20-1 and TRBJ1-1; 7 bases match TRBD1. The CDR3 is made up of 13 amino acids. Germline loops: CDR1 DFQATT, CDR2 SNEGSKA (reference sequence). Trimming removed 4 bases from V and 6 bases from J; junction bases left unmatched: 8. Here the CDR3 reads CSAIGTVGSEAFF. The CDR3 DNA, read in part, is TGCAGTGCTATAGGGACAGTCGGTTCTGAA.

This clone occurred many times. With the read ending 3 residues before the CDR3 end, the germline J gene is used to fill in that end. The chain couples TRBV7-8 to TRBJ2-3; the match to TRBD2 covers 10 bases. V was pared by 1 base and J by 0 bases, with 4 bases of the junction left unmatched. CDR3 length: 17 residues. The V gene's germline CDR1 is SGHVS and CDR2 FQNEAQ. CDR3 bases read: TGTGCCAGCAGCTTAGGACTAGCGGGCTTAAGCACAGATACG. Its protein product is CASSLGLAGLSTDT. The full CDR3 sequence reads CASSLGLAGLSTDTQYF.

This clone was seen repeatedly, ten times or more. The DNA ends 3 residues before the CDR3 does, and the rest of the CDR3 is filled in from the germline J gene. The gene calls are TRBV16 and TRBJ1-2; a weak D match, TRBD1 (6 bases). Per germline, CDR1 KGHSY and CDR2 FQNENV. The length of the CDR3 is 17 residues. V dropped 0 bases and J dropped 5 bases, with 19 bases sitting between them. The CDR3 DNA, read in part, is TGTGCCAGCAGCCAATCGTCAACAGGGCGGAAGGAGTATGGC. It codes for CASSQSSTGRKEYG. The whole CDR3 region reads CASSQSSTGRKEYGYTF.

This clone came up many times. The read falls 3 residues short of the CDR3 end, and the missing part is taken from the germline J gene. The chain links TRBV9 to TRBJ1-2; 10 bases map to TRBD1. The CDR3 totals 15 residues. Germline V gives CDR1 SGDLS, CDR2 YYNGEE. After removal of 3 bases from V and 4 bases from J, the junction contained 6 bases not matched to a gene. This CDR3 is CASSGTGTGVYGYTF. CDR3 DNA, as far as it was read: TGTGCCAGCAGCGGAACCGGGACAGGGGTCTATGGC.

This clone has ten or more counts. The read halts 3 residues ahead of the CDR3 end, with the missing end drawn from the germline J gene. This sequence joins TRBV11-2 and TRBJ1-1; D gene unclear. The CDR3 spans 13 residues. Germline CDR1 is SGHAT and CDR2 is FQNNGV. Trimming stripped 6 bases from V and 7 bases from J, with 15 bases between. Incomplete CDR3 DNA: TGTGCCAGCAGGTTCCCGGGTACGGGTGAA. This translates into CASRFPGTGE. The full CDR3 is CASRFPGTGEAFF.

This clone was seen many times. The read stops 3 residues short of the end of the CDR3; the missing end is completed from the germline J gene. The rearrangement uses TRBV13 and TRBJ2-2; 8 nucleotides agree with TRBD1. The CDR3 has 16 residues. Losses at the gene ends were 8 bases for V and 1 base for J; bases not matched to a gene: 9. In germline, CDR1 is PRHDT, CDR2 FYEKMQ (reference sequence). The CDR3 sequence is CASLVTGTGNTGELFF. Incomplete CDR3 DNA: TGTGCCAGCCTCGTGACTGGGACAGGGAACACCGGGGAG.

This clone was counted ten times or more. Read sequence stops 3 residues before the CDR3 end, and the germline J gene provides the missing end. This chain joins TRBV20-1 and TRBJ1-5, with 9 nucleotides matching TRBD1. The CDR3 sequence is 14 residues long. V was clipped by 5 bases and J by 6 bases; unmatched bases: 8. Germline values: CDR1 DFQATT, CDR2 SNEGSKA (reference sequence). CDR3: CSAAFGQGSQPQHF. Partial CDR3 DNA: TGCAGTGCTGCATTCGGACAGGGGAGTCAGCCC.

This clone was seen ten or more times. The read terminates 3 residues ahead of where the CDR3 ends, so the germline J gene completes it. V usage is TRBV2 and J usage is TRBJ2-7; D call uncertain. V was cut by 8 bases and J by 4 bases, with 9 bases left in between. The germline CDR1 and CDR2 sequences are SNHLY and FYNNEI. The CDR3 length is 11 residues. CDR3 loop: CASAFGYEQYF. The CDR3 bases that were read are TGTGCCAGCGCGTTCGGGTACGAG.

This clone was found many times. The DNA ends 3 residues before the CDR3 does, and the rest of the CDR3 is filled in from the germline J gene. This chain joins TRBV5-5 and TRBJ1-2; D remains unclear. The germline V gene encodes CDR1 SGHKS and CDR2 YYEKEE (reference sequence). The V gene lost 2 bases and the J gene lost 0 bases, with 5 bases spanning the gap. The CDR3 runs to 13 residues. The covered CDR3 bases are TGTGCCAGCAGCTTACAGACTAACTATGGC. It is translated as CASSLQTNYG. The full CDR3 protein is CASSLQTNYGYTF.

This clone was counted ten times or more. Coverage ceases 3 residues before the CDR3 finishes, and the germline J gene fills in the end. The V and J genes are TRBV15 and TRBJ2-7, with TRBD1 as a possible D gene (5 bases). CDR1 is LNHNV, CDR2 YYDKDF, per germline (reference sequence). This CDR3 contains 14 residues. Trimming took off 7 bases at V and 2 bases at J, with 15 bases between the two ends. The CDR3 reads CATTGLAGTYEQYF. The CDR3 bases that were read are TGTGCCACCACCGGCTTAGCAGGGACCTACGAG. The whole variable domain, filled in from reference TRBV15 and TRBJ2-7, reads DAMVIQNPRYQVTQFGKPVTLSCSQTLNHNVMYWYQQKSSQAPKLLFHYYDKDFNNEADTPDNFQSRRPNTSFCFLDIRSPGLGDTAMYLCATTGLAGTYEQYFGPGTRLTVT.

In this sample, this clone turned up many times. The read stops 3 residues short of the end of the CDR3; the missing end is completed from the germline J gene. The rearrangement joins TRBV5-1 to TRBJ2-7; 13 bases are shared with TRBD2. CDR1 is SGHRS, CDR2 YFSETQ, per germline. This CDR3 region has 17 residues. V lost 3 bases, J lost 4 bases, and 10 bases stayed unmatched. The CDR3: CASSSKLGTSGTYEQYF. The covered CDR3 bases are TGCGCCAGCAGCTCCAAACTCGGGACTAGCGGGACTTACGAG.

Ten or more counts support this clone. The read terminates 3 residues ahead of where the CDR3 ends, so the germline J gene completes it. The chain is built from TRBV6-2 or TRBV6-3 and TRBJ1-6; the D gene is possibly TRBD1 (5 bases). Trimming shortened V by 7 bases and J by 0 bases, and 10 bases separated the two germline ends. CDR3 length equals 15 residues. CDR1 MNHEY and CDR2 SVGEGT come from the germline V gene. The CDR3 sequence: CASIPDSSYNSPLHF. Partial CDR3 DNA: TGTGCCAGCATCCCCGACAGCTCCTATAATTCACCC.

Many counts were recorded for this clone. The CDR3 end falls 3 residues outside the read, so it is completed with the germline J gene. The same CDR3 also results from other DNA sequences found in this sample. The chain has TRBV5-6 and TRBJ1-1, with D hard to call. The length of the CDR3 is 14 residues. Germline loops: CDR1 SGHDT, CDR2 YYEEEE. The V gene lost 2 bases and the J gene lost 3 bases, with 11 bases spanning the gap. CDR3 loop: CASSFGFEDTEAFF. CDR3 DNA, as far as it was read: TGTGCCAGCAGCTTCGGGTTCGAGGACACTGAA.

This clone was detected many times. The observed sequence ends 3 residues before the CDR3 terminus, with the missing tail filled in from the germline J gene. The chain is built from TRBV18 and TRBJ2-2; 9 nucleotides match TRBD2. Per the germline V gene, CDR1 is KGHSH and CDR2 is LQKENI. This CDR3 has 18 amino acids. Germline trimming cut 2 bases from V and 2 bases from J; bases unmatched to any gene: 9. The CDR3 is CASSPNRGRAVNTGELFF. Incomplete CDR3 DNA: TGTGCCAGCTCACCAAATCGCGGGAGGGCCGTTAACACCGGGGAG.

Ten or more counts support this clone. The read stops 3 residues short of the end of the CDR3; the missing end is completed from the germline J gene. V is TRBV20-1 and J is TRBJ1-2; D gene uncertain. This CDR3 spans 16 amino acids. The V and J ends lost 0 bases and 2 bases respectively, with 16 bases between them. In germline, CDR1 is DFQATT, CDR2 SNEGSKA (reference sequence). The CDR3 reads CSARDRVGLQNYGYTF. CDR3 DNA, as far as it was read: TGCAGTGCTAGAGATAGGGTAGGACTGCAAAACTATGGC.

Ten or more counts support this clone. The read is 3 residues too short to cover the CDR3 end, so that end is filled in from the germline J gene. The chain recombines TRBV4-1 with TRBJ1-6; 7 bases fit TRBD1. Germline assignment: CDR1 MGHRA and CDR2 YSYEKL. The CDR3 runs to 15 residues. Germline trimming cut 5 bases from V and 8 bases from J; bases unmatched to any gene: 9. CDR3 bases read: TGCGCCAGCAGCTACCGACAGGGTGGTGATTCACCC. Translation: CASSYRQGGDSP. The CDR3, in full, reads CASSYRQGGDSPLHF.

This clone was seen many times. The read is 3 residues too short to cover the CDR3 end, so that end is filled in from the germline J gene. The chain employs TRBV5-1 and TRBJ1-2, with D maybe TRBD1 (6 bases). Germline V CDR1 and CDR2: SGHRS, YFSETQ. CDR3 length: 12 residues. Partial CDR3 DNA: TGCGCCAGCAGCTTAACAGGGTTCGGC. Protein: CASSLTGFG. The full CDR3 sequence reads CASSLTGFGYTF.

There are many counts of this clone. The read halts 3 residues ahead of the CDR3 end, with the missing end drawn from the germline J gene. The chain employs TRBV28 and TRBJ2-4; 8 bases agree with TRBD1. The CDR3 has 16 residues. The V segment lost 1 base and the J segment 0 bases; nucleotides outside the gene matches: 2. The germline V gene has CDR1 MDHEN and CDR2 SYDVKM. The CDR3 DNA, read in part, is TGTGCCAGCAGTTTATTGACAGGGGTAGCCAAAAACATT. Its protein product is CASSLLTGVAKNI. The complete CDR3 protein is CASSLLTGVAKNIQYF.

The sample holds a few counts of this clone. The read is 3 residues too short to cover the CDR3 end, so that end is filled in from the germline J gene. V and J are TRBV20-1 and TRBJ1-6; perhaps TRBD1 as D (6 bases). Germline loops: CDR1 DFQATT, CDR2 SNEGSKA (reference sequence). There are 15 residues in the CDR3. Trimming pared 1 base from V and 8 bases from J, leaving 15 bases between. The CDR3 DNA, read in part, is TGCAGTGCTAGAGTTCCGGCAGGGGCCCATTCACCC. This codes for CSARVPAGAHSP. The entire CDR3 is CSARVPAGAHSPLHF.

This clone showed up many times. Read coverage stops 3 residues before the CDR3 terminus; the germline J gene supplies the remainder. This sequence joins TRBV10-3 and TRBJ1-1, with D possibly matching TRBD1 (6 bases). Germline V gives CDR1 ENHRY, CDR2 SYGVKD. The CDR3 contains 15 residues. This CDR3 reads CAISESSGGPVEAFF. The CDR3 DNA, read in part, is TGTGCCATCAGTGAGTCATCGGGGGGCCCGGTCGAA.

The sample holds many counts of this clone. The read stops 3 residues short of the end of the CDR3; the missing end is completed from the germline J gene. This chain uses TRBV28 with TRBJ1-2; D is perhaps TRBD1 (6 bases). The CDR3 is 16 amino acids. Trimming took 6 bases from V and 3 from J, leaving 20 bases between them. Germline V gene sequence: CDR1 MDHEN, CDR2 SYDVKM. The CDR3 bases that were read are TGTGCCAGCAGACCAAGTACAGGGATGGAACACTATGGC. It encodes CASRPSTGMEHYG. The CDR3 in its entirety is CASRPSTGMEHYGYTF.

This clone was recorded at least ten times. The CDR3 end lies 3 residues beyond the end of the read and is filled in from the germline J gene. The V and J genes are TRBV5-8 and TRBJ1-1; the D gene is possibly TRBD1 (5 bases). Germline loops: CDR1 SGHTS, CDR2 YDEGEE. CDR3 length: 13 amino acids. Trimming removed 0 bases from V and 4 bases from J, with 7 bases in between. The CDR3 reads CASSLGRGTEAFF. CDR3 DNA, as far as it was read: TGTGCCAGCAGCTTGGGTAGGGGCACTGAA.